Following are 27 T cell receptor beta chains from one sample sequenced in a study of blood T cell repertoires in COVID-19. Data came from immunoSEQ multiplex PCR; TCRdb stores just in-frame clones and leaves some out. The data show some 110,000 clones, with around 83% seen just once and around 3.9% held by the top ten. Specimen: PBMCs or T cells enriched from blood (not recorded which). These receptor sequences come from a woman in her 30s who had recovered from COVID-19.

The chain has TRBV28 and TRBJ2-7; perhaps TRBD1 as D (5 bases). The CDR3 length is 12 residues. Germline V gives CDR1 MDHEN, CDR2 SYDVKM. The V end lost 5 bases, the J end lost 6 bases, and 11 bases lay between the germline ends. Here the CDR3 reads CASSLRQSEQYF. The CDR3 bases are TGTGCCAGCAGTCTAAGACAGTCCGAGCAGTACTTC.

The DNA for the CDR3 is TGTGCCAGCAGCCGAGACCCTAGCGGGAGCAGGACCGGGGAGCTGTTTTTT. This codes for CASSRDPSGSRTGELFF. The chain recombines TRBV3-1 (or the pseudogene TRBV3-2) with TRBJ2-2, with TRBD2 matching 10 bases. V lost 4 bases, J lost 5 bases, and 10 bases stayed unmatched. The CDR3 loop spans 17 amino acids. In germline, CDR1 is LGHDT, CDR2 YNNKEL (reference sequence).

This clone was seen just once. This sequence joins TRBV5-4 and TRBJ2-5, with 12 nucleotides matching TRBD2. CDR3 size: 15 residues. The V segment lost 3 bases and the J segment 2 bases; nucleotides outside the gene matches: 2. Germline CDR1 SGHNT, CDR2 YYREEE (reference sequence). The CDR3 is CASSSGLAGQETQYF. CDR3 in DNA: TGTGCCAGCAGCTCTGGACTAGCGGGGCAAGAGACCCAGTACTTC.

V gene TRBV27 combines with J gene TRBJ1-1; D uncertain. The V end was cut by 0 bases, the J end by 2 bases, with 13 bases between. Germline CDR1 MNHEY, CDR2 SMNVEV (reference sequence). This CDR3 spans 16 amino acids. The CDR3 coding sequence is TGTGCCAGCAGTTTATCAACCACTTTGACTAACACTGAAGCTTTCTTT. This gives the protein CASSLSTTLTNTEAFF.

The CDR3 region is CASSFGTGGAEQFF. CDR3 nucleotide sequence: TGTGCCAGCAGTTTCGGGACAGGGGGCGCGGAGCAGTTCTTC. The chain has TRBV6-2 or TRBV6-3 and TRBJ2-1; 12 bases are shared with TRBD1. This CDR3 is 14 amino acids long. The V and J ends lost 4 bases and 10 bases, in that order; junction bases with no gene match: 5. Germline V lookup: CDR1 MNHEY, CDR2 SVGEGT.

The chain is built from TRBV7-9 and TRBJ1-4; D gene unclear. The V end was cut by 8 bases, the J end by 8 bases, with 24 bases between. The CDR3 has 16 amino acids. Germline CDR1 is SEHNR and CDR2 is FQNEAQ (reference sequence). The CDR3 DNA reads TGTGCCAGCGGCCCGGGAGGCAGCCTGTACGACGAAAAACTGTTTTTT. Translation: CASGPGGSLYDEKLFF.

The chain couples TRBV12-3 or TRBV12-4 to TRBJ1-5; no reliable D call. V lost 6 bases and J 5 bases, leaving 8 bases between the germline ends. CDR3 length: 12 residues. For the CDR3, the DNA is TGTGCCAGCAGGATCGGGGATCAGCCCCAGCATTTT. Amino acid sequence: CASRIGDQPQHF.

The chain has TRBV5-1 and TRBJ2-5; 7 nucleotides match TRBD2. Germline lookup yields CDR1 SGHRS and CDR2 YFSETQ. V lost 0 bases to trimming and J lost 2 bases; unmatched junction nucleotides: 1. The CDR3 spans 14 residues. The CDR3 coding sequence is TGCGCCAGCAGCTTGGTGGGGGGGCAAGAGACCCAGTACTTC. This encodes CASSLVGGQETQYF.

This chain links TRBV4-3 with TRBJ2-1; TRBD1 matches at 7 bases. The junction had 7 bases not matched to a gene; V was cut back by 1 base and J by 7 bases. The CDR3 consists of 15 residues. The germline CDR1 and CDR2 sequences are LGHNA and YSLEER. The CDR3 coding sequence is TGCGCCAGCAGCCAAGCGGGGACAGAGCAGAATGAGCAGTTCTTC. Translated: CASSQAGTEQNEQFF.

The gene calls are TRBV6-5 and TRBJ1-1; 8 bases map to TRBD1. V shed 4 bases, J shed 0 bases, and the junction held 4 bases outside the gene matches. Germline lookup yields CDR1 MNHEY and CDR2 SVGAGI. The CDR3 contains 15 residues. CDR3 bases: TGTGCCAGCAGTTCCCCGACAGGGGTGAACACTGAAGCTTTCTTT. Amino acid sequence: CASSSPTGVNTEAFF.

V usage is TRBV6-1 and J usage is TRBJ1-5, with a tentative D call TRBD1 (5 bases). Germline CDR1 is MNHNS and CDR2 is SASEGT. V was pared by 2 bases and J by 6 bases, with 11 bases between. CDR3 size: 14 residues. The CDR3 reads CASSERQGGQPQHF. CDR3 bases: TGTGCCAGCAGTGAAAGGCAGGGAGGTCAGCCCCAGCATTTT.

The chain employs TRBV4-3 and TRBJ1-2; the D is unclear. V lost 0 bases, J lost 4 bases, and 12 bases lay in between. The germline gives CDR1 LGHNA, CDR2 YSLEER. The CDR3 consists of 15 residues. As DNA, the CDR3 is TGCGCCAGCAGCCAAGATCTGAAGCCGGGCTATGGCTACACCTTC. Translated: CASSQDLKPGYGYTF.

This clone showed up just once. The V call is TRBV7-8, the J call TRBJ2-2; 8 bases map to TRBD1. CDR1 and CDR2 from the germline V gene are SGHVS and FQNEAQ. V trimming: 1 base; J trimming: 3 bases; junction bases outside the gene matches: 7. The CDR3 loop spans 17 amino acids. The CDR3 sequence is CASSLVDRVSDTGELFF. CDR3 DNA sequence: TGTGCCAGCAGCTTAGTGGACAGGGTTTCTGACACCGGGGAGCTGTTTTTT.

The rearrangement uses TRBV19 and TRBJ1-1; D perhaps matches TRBD1 (5 bases). The CDR3 length is 15 residues. Looked up from germline, CDR1 is LNHDA and CDR2 is SQIVND (reference sequence). Between the trimmed V and J ends, which lost 5 bases and 1 base, there was a span of 14 bases. The CDR3 DNA is TGTGCCAGTAGTCCTTATTCCGGGGGGAACACTGAAGCTTTCTTT. Protein: CASSPYSGGNTEAFF.

The V gene is TRBV11-2, the J gene TRBJ1-1; tentative D call: TRBD1 (6 bases). CDR1 SGHAT and CDR2 FQNNGV come from the germline V gene. This CDR3 is built from 14 residues. The germline V and J ends were trimmed by 2 bases and 5 bases, with 12 bases remaining between them. CDR3 sequence: CASSLSQGWTEAFF. For the CDR3, the DNA is TGTGCCAGCAGCTTATCTCAGGGGTGGACTGAAGCTTTCTTT.

This clone was found once. The chain is built from TRBV24-1 and TRBJ2-1, with 10 bases matching TRBD1. CDR1 and CDR2 from the germline V gene are KGHDR and SFDVKD. The CDR3 consists of 16 residues. Trimming took 3 bases from V and 5 from J; bases not matched to a gene: 6. The CDR3 DNA sequence: TGTGCCACCAGTGATGCCCGGACAGGGGGAAACAATGAGCAGTTCTTC. Translated: CATSDARTGGNNEQFF.

The chain has TRBV7-2 and TRBJ2-5, with unresolved D. CDR3 length equals 13 residues. Germline-derived CDR1 and CDR2 are SGHTA and FQGNSA. V was cut by 5 bases and J by 7 bases, with 14 bases left in between. Here the CDR3 reads CASSPSGPVTQYF. The CDR3 nucleotides read TGTGCCAGCAGCCCCAGTGGGCCCGTGACCCAGTACTTC. Variable domain in full (rest from reference TRBV7-2 and TRBJ2-5): GAGVSQSPSNKVTEKGKDVELRCDPISGHTALYWYRQSLGQGLEFLIYFQGNSAPDKSGLPSDRFSAERTGGSVSTLTIQRTQQEDSAVYLCASSPSGPVTQYFGPGTRLLVL.

J is TRBJ2-2 and V is TRBV29-1; D remains unclear. The V end was cut by 4 bases, the J end by 3 bases, with 6 bases between. The CDR3 runs to 12 residues. Per germline, CDR1 SQVTM and CDR2 ANQGSEA. This chain's CDR3 is CSVVWHTGELFF. CDR3 bases: TGCAGCGTTGTTTGGCACACCGGGGAGCTGTTTTTT.

The V gene is TRBV6-4, the J gene TRBJ2-3, with TRBD2 matching over 8 bases. CDR3 length: 14 amino acids. Trimming took 5 bases from V and 0 from J; bases not matched to a gene: 1. The V gene's germline CDR1 is MRHNA and CDR2 SNTAGT. CDR3 sequence (DNA): TGTGCCAGCAGTAGCGGGGGCAGCACAGATACGCAGTATTTT. Its translation: CASSSGGSTDTQYF.

The chain joins TRBV6-5 to TRBJ1-2; 12 bases align to TRBD1. The CDR3 is 14 amino acids. V was pared by 5 bases and J by 8 bases, with 6 bases of the junction left unmatched. Looked up from germline, CDR1 is MNHEY and CDR2 is SVGAGI. The chain's CDR3 is CASSISGTGGGYTF. CDR3 nucleotide sequence: TGTGCCAGCAGTATTTCCGGGACAGGGGGCGGCTACACCTTC.

The chain links TRBV28 to TRBJ2-5; 9 bases align to TRBD1. CDR3 length equals 16 residues. Germline CDR1 is MDHEN and CDR2 is SYDVKM. Germline trimming cut 4 bases from V and 1 base from J; bases unmatched to any gene: 7. CDR3 residues: CASSSPPGQGQETQYF. In DNA form, the CDR3 reads TGTGCCAGCAGTTCCCCACCGGGACAGGGCCAAGAGACCCAGTACTTC.

This chain joins TRBV7-2 and TRBJ2-4; a weak D match, TRBD1 (5 bases). The CDR3 has 14 amino acids. Germline CDR1 and CDR2: SGHTA and FQGNSA. V lost 2 bases and J lost 7, with 12 bases in between. The CDR3 region is CASSLQGKGNIQYF. The CDR3 coding sequence is TGTGCCAGCAGCTTACAGGGCAAGGGGAACATTCAGTACTTC.

This chain connects TRBV7-2 to TRBJ1-6; tentative D call: TRBD1 (5 bases). V lost 4 bases and J lost 0, with 16 bases in between. CDR3 length: 18 amino acids. The germline CDR1 and CDR2 sequences are SGHTA and FQGNSA. The CDR3: CASSSAGGGSSYNSPLHF. The CDR3 nucleotides read TGTGCCAGCAGCTCGGCCGGGGGGGGGAGCTCCTATAATTCACCCCTCCACTTT.

The chain has TRBV6-1 and TRBJ2-7, with D tentatively TRBD1 (5 bases). CDR1 and CDR2 from the germline V gene are MNHNS and SASEGT. The CDR3 extends over 15 amino acids. V lost 2 bases to trimming and J lost 0 bases, with 11 bases between them. The CDR3 bases are TGTGCCAGCAGTGAATGGGGCGAGGACTCCTACGAGCAGTACTTC. Translated: CASSEWGEDSYEQYF.

This chain connects TRBV19 to TRBJ1-4; TRBD1 agrees at 7 bases. Germline CDR1 is LNHDA and CDR2 is SQIVND (reference sequence). There are 13 residues in the CDR3. V lost 10 bases and J lost 7; bases outside the gene matches: 9. The CDR3 is CATSDREGEKLFF. The DNA for the CDR3 is TGTGCCACCTCAGACAGGGAAGGTGAAAAACTGTTTTTT.

This sequence joins TRBV16 and TRBJ2-1; D gene unclear. V was shortened by 4 bases and J by 9 bases, with 10 bases between the two germline ends. Per germline, CDR1 KGHSY and CDR2 FQNENV. The CDR3 totals 12 residues. The CDR3 protein is CASSPTPSEQFF. In DNA, the CDR3 is TGTGCCAGCAGCCCAACCCCGAGTGAGCAGTTCTTC.

The rearrangement uses TRBV5-1 and TRBJ2-7; TRBD1 matches at 7 bases. V lost 0 bases, J lost 1 base, and 7 bases stayed unmatched. The CDR3 sequence is 16 residues long. The germline CDR1 and CDR2 sequences are SGHRS and YFSETQ. The CDR3 loop is CASSLGIGQVSYEQYF. Written as DNA, the CDR3 is TGCGCCAGCAGCTTGGGAATCGGACAGGTTTCCTACGAGCAGTACTTC.